The present entry profiles one T cell receptor (beta chain) with its context. Adults between about 18 and 89 years of age took part from more than 20 US areas. Here immunoSEQ multiplex PCR was the method, and the copy in TCRdb shows in-frame clones only, minus some. This sample has fewer than 500,000 clones, with more than 70% found just once. The sample is drawn from a study of blood T cell repertoires in COVID-19. Trimming removed 8 bases from V and 0 bases from J, with 15 bases in between. This CDR3 has 15 residues. CDR1 and CDR2 from the germline V gene are ENHRY and SYGVKD. The receptor comes from a man aged 25 to 45 who had recovered from COVID-19. Sequencing was performed on PBMCs or T cells enriched from blood (not recorded which). The chain is built from TRBV10-3 and TRBJ2-3; D may be TRBD1 (6 bases). CDR3: CAILITRGSTDTQYF. CDR3 DNA: TGTGCCATCCTAATAACCAGGGGTAGCACAGATACGCAGTATTTT.